These 17 T cell receptor beta chains originate from one sample sequenced in a study of cytomegalovirus exposure and HLA in healthy donors. PCR amplification relied on 60 Vbeta primers (plus 13 Jbeta primers). TCRdb keeps only in-frame clones here, not all; method: immunoSEQ multiplex PCR. The top ten clones hold about 3.6% of a sample with 80,000 to 100,000 clones, 79% of them seen once. The sample taken for sequencing was PBMCs. These receptors originate from a male donor in good health and CMV-seropositive.

The V and J genes are TRBV5-5 and TRBJ2-7; D is possibly TRBD2 (6 bases). Trimming removed 4 bases at V and 4 bases at J, with 21 bases between. The CDR3 covers 16 residues. From germline, CDR1 is SGHKS and CDR2 YYEKEE (reference sequence). The DNA for the CDR3 is TGTGCCAGCAGCCTTGGCGGGGCCTCAAGGATTTACGAGCAGTACTTC. Its translation is CASSLGGASRIYEQYF.

The chain couples TRBV25-1 to TRBJ1-2; weak D call: TRBD1 (6 bases). V shed 4 bases and J shed 4 bases, with 19 bases lying between them. Germline lookup yields CDR1 MGHDK and CDR2 SYGVNS. CDR3 length equals 16 residues. CDR3 nucleotides: TGTGCCAGCAGTGGAGCCTACAGGGCACCGTCCTATGGCTACACCTTC. Its translation is CASSGAYRAPSYGYTF.

The V gene is TRBV14, the J gene TRBJ2-2; possibly TRBD1 for D (5 bases). CDR3 length: 13 amino acids. Germline values: CDR1 SGHDN, CDR2 FVKESK. Trimming cost V 2 bases and J 8 bases, with 9 bases left between them. Here the CDR3 DNA reads TGTGCCAGCAGCCAATCTCAGGGAGGGGAGCTGTTTTTT. Its protein is CASSQSQGGELFF.

J is TRBJ1-5 and V is TRBV30, with TRBD1 as a possible D gene (6 bases). The germline V gene encodes CDR1 GTSNPN and CDR2 SVGIG (reference sequence). This CDR3 has 14 amino acids. Trimming removed 2 bases from V and 9 bases from J, with 17 bases in between. The CDR3 region is CAWSKGHGESPQHF. In DNA form, the CDR3 reads TGTGCCTGGAGTAAGGGACACGGTGAATCGCCCCAGCATTTT.

The rearrangement joins TRBV30 to TRBJ1-1; no clear D gene. CDR3 length equals 13 residues. The V end was cut by 2 bases, the J end by 1 base, with 8 bases between. The V gene's germline CDR1 is GTSNPN and CDR2 SVGIG (reference sequence). The CDR3 DNA reads as TGTGCCTGGAGTTCGGCGGGGAACACTGAAGCTTTCTTT. It encodes CAWSSAGNTEAFF.

This clone was detected once. The chain couples TRBV5-1 to TRBJ2-1; TRBD2 might be the D (7 bases). V gave up 1 base and J gave up 2 bases, with 13 bases separating them. Germline values: CDR1 SGHRS, CDR2 YFSETQ. This CDR3 has 16 amino acids. CDR3 in DNA: TGCGCCAGCAGCTTGCGGGGCGGGGGCGCCTACAATGAGCAGTTCTTC. Translating it yields CASSLRGGGAYNEQFF.

The chain has TRBV7-2 and TRBJ2-5, with TRBD1 matching 7 bases. The CDR3 runs to 14 residues. V gave up 4 bases and J gave up 5 bases; unmatched junction bases: 7. Germline assignment: CDR1 SGHTA and CDR2 FQGNSA. CDR3 protein: CASSSTGWVETQYF. The CDR3 nucleotides read TGTGCCAGCAGCTCGACAGGGTGGGTGGAGACCCAGTACTTC.

The chain couples TRBV4-1 to TRBJ2-1; a weak D match, TRBD1 (5 bases). The germline V gene encodes CDR1 MGHRA and CDR2 YSYEKL. The V end lost 3 bases, the J end lost 0 bases, and 9 bases lay between the germline ends. The length of the CDR3 is 15 residues. The CDR3 sequence: CASSQGQGSYNEQFF. CDR3 in DNA: TGCGCCAGCAGCCAGGGGCAGGGCTCCTACAATGAGCAGTTCTTC.

This chain uses TRBV6-5 with TRBJ2-3; D remains unclear. Germline V lookup: CDR1 MNHEY, CDR2 SVGAGI. V was trimmed by 0 bases and J by 2 bases, leaving 6 bases between them. CDR3 length equals 14 residues. The CDR3 DNA sequence: TGTGCCAGCAGTTACTCGGCGGACACAGATACGCAGTATTTT. Encoded protein: CASSYSADTDTQYF.

The genes are TRBV5-1 and TRBJ2-3; 8 bases map to TRBD1. With V trimmed by 7 bases and J by 0 bases, 10 bases remained unmatched. Germline V gene lookup returns CDR1 SGHRS and CDR2 YFSETQ. The CDR3 consists of 16 residues. In DNA form, the CDR3 reads TGCGCCAGCGCCCTGACAGGGGTATCTAGCACAGATACGCAGTATTTT. It codes for CASALTGVSSTDTQYF.

The CDR3 protein is CASSSVASGQETQYF. In nucleotides, the CDR3 is TGTGCCAGCAGCTCCGTGGCTAGCGGCCAAGAGACCCAGTACTTC. V usage is TRBV7-9 and J usage is TRBJ2-5, with 7 positions matching TRBD2. From germline, CDR1 is SEHNR and CDR2 FQNEAQ (reference sequence). After removal of 4 bases from V and 1 base from J, the junction contained 6 bases not matched to a gene. CDR3 length equals 15 residues.

The J gene is TRBJ1-1, the V gene TRBV15; D may be TRBD1 (6 bases). The CDR3 runs to 13 residues. Between the trimmed V and J ends, which lost 0 bases and 6 bases, there was a span of 8 bases. Germline V gene data show CDR1 as LNHNV and CDR2 as YYDKDF (reference sequence). The CDR3, as DNA: TGTGCCACCAGCAGAGATGGACAGTCTGAAGCTTTCTTT. This encodes CATSRDGQSEAFF.

The V and J genes are TRBV9 and TRBJ1-4, with D unresolved. The V end was cut by 0 bases, the J end by 1 base, with 7 bases between. The CDR3 length is 15 residues. Germline V gives CDR1 SGDLS, CDR2 YYNGEE. The CDR3 DNA is TGTGCCAGCAGCGTAGAAGGAGGAACTAATGAAAAACTGTTTTTT. Translation: CASSVEGGTNEKLFF.

The gene calls are TRBV5-4 and TRBJ2-7; 10 nucleotides agree with TRBD1. The germline gives CDR1 SGHNT, CDR2 YYREEE (reference sequence). Trimming removed 3 bases from V and 4 bases from J; junction bases left unmatched: 4. This CDR3 is 14 amino acids long. The CDR3 here is CASSSPGQGYEQYF. As DNA, the CDR3 is TGTGCCAGCAGCTCACCGGGACAGGGGTACGAGCAGTACTTC. The full variable domain, in which reference TRBV5-4 and TRBJ2-7 provide the parts outside the CDR3, is ETGVTQSPTHLIKTRGQQVTLRCSSQSGHNTVSWYQQALGQGPQFIFQYYREEENGRGNFPPRFSGLQFPNYSSELNVNALELDDSALYLCASSSPGQGYEQYFGPGTRLTVT.

The gene calls are TRBV5-6 and TRBJ1-1; perhaps TRBD1 as D (6 bases). This CDR3 has 12 amino acids. The V gene lost 4 bases and the J gene lost 3 bases, with 7 bases spanning the gap. CDR1 and CDR2 (germline): SGHDT, YYEEEE. The CDR3 nucleotides read TGTGCCAGCAGCGAGGGGGACACTGAAGCTTTCTTT. As protein: CASSEGDTEAFF.

The chain links TRBV27 to TRBJ2-7, with TRBD1 matching 8 bases. Germline-derived CDR1 and CDR2 are MNHEY and SMNVEV (reference sequence). The CDR3 is 13 residues long. Losses at the gene ends were 3 bases for V and 7 bases for J; bases not matched to a gene: 5. CDR3 sequence reads: CASSFGQGQEQYF. CDR3 nucleotides: TGTGCCAGCAGTTTTGGACAGGGTCAAGAGCAGTACTTC.

The chain carries TRBV27 and TRBJ1-5; D is perhaps TRBD1 (5 bases). The V gene's germline CDR1 is MNHEY and CDR2 SMNVEV (reference sequence). V dropped 3 bases and J dropped 9 bases, with 12 bases sitting between them. The CDR3 is 13 amino acids. The CDR3 region is CASSLVGGRPQHF. CDR3 bases: TGTGCCAGCAGTTTGGTGGGGGGAAGGCCCCAGCATTTT.